This T cell receptor beta chain was identified during a study of T cells in tuberculosis. Study conclusions and caveats: A GMM-specific repertoire classifier reached 85% to 90% accuracy, AUROC about 0.87.

The method was immunoSEQ multiplex PCR; TCRdb's version includes in-frame clones alone and lacks a portion of them. Of roughly 34,000 clones listed, 80% to 95% are singletons. This clone has just one count. Its specificity is not known. The CDR3 sequence is 14 residues long. Germline V lookup: CDR1 SGHRS, CDR2 YFSETQ. V was clipped by 3 bases and J by 9 bases; unmatched bases: 5. Material for sequencing was PBMCs. This clonotype was obtained from a donor under 30 with latent tuberculosis or without tuberculosis infection. Some clones in this sample may be carry-over from other donors' samples. The chain is built from TRBV5-1 and TRBJ2-1; 11 bases align to TRBD1. In DNA form, the CDR3 reads TGCGCCAGCAGCTGGGACAGGGGGTTGAGTGAGCAGTTCTTC. This translates into CASSWDRGLSEQFF.